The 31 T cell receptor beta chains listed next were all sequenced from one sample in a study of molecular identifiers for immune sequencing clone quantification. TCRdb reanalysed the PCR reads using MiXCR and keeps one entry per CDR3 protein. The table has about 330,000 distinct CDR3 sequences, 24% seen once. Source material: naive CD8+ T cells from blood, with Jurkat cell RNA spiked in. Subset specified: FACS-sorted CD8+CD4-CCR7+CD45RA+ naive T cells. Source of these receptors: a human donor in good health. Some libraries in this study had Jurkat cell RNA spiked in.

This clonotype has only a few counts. CDR3 DNA sequence: TGTGCCAGCAGCTCGGGCCTGGAGCAGTACTTC. Its protein is CASSSGLEQYF. The chain combines TRBV7-3 with TRBJ2-7, with D uncertain. Germline V CDR1 and CDR2: SGHTA, FQGTGA. Trimming shortened V by 4 bases and J by 7 bases, and 8 bases separated the two germline ends. The CDR3 covers 11 residues.

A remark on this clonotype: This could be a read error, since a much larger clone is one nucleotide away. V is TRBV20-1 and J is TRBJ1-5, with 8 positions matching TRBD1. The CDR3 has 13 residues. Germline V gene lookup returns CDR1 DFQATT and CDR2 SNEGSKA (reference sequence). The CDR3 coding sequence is TGCAGTGCTACGGACAGGGTCAATCAGCCCCAGCAGTTT. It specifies CSATDRVNQPQQF.

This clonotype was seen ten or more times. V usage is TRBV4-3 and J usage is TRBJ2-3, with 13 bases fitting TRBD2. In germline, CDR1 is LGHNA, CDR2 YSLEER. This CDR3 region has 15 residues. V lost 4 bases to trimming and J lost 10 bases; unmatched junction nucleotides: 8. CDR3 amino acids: CASSPRTSGGPPQYF. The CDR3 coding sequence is TGCGCCAGCAGCCCAAGGACTAGCGGGGGACCCCCGCAGTATTTT.

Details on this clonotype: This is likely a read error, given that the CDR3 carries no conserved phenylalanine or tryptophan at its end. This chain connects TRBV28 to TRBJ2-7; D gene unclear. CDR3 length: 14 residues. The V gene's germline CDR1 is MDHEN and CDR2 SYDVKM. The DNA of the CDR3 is TGTGCCAGCGGTTTCCCGGGCGGAGACTACGAGCAGTACATC. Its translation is CASGFPGGDYEQYI.

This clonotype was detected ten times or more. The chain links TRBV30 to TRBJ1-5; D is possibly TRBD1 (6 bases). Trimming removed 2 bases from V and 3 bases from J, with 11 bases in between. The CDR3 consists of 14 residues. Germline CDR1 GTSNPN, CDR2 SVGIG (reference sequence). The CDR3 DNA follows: TGTGCCTGGAGTTCCGGACAGTCCAATCAGCCCCAGCATTTT. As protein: CAWSSGQSNQPQHF.

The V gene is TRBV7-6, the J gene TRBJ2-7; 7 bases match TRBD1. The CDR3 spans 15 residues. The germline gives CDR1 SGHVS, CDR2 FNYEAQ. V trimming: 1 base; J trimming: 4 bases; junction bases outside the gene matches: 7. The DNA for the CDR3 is TGTGCCAGCAGCTTAGAGGTTACAGGGGAGTACGAGCAGTACTTC. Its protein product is CASSLEVTGEYEQYF.

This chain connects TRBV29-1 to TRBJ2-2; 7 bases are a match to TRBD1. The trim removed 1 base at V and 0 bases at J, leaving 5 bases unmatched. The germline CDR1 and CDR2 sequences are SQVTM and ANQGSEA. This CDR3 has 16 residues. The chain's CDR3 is CSVEGRDSPNTGELFF. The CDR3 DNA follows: TGCAGCGTTGAAGGCCGGGACAGTCCGAACACCGGGGAGCTGTTTTTT.

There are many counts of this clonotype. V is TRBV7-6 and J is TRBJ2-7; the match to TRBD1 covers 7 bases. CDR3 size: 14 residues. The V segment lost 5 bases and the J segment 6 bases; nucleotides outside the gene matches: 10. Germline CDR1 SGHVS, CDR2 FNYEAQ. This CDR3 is CASSEGTVAGEQYF. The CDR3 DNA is TGTGCCAGCAGCGAGGGGACAGTTGCGGGCGAGCAGTACTTC.

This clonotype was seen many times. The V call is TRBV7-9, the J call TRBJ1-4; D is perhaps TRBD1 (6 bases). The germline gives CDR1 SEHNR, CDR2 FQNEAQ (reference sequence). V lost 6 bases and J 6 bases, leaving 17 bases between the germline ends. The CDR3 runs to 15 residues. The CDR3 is CASSPAQGVDEKLFF. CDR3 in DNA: TGTGCCAGCAGTCCGGCACAGGGCGTGGATGAAAAACTGTTTTTT.

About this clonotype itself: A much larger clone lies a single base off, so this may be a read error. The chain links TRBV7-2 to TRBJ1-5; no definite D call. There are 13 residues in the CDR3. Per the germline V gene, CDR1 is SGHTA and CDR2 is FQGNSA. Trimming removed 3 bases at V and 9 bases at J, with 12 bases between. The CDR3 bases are TGTGCCAGCAGCTTCTCAGGAGCCCCGCCCCAGCATTTT. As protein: CASSFSGAPPQHF.

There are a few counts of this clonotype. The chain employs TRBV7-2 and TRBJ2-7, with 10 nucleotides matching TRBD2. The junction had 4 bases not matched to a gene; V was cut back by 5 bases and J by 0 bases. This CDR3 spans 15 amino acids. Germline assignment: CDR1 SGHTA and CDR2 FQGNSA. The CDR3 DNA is TGTGCCAGCAGCCACGGACTAGCGGCCTCCTACGAGCAGTACTTC. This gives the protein CASSHGLAASYEQYF.

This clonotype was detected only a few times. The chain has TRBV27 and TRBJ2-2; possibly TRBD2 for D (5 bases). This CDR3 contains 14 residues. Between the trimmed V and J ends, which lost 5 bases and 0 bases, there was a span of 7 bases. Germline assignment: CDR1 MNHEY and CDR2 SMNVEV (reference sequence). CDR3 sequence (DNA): TGTGCCAGCAGTAAACTAGCGAACACCGGGGAGCTGTTTTTT. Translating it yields CASSKLANTGELFF.

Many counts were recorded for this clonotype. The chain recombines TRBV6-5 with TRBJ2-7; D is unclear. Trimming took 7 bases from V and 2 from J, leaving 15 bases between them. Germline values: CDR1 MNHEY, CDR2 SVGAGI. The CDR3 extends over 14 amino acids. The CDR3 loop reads CASNPRSAAYEQYF. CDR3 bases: TGTGCCAGCAACCCTAGGAGCGCCGCCTACGAGCAGTACTTC.

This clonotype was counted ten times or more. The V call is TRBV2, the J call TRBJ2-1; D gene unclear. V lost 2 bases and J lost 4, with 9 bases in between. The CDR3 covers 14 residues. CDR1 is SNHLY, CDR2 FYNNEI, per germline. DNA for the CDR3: TGTGCCAGCAGTGAACTGACCGAGTACAATGAGCAGTTCTTC. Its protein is CASSELTEYNEQFF.

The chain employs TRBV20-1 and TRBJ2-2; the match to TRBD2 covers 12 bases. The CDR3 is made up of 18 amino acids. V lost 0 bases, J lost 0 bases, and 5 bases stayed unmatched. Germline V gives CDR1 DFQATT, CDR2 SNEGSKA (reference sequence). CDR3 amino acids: CSARDSLAGGTNTGELFF. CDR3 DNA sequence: TGCAGTGCTAGAGATAGCCTAGCGGGGGGGACGAACACCGGGGAGCTGTTTTTT.

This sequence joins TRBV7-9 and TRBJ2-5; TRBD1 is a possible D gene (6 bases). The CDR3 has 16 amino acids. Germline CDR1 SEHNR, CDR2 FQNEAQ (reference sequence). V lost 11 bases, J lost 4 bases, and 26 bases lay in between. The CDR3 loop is CALKLIQGPKGETQYF. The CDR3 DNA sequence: TGTGCCTTAAAACTCATTCAGGGGCCCAAGGGAGAGACCCAGTACTTC.

The CDR3, as DNA: TGTGCCAGCAGTTACAGACAGTCTTACGAGCAGTACTTC. Protein: CASSYRQSYEQYF. The V and J genes are TRBV27 and TRBJ2-7; D may be TRBD1 (5 bases). Trimming took off 4 bases at V and 4 bases at J, with 11 bases between the two ends. Looked up from germline, CDR1 is MNHEY and CDR2 is SMNVEV (reference sequence). This CDR3 has 13 residues.

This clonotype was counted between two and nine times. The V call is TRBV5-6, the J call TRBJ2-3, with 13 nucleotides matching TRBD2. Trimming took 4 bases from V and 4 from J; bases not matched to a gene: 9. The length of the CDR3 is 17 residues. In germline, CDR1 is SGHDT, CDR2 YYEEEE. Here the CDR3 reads CASSLPTSGGFSDTQYF. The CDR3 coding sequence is TGTGCCAGCAGCCTGCCGACTAGCGGGGGGTTCTCAGATACGCAGTATTTT.

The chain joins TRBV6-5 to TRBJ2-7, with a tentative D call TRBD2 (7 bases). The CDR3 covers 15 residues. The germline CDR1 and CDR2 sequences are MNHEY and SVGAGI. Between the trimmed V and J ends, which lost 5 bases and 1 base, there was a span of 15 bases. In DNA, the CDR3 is TGTGCCAGCAGTCCCAAGGGGGGGGGGTCCTACGAGCAGTACTTC. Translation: CASSPKGGGSYEQYF.

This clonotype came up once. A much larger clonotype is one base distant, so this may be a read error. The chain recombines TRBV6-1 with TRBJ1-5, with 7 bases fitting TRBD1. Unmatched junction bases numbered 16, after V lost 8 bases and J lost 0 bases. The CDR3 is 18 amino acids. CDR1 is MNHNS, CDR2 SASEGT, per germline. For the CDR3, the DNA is TGTGCCAGCGTGGAGGACCCAAACTACAGGGGTAGCAATCAGCCCCAGCATTTT. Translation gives CASVEDPNYRGSNQPQHF.

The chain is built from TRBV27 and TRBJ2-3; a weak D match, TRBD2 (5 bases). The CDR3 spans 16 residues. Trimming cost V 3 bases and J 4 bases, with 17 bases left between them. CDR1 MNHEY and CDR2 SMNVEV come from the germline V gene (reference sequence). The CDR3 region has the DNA TGTGCCAGCAGTTTGGGAGAGGGCCCAAGGTCAGATACGCAGTATTTT. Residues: CASSLGEGPRSDTQYF.

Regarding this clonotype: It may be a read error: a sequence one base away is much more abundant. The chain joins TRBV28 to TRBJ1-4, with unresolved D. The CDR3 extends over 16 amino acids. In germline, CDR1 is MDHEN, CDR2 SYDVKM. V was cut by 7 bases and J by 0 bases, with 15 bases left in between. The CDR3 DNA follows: TGTGCCAGCAAGTCCCTCAAGGCCACAACTAATGAAAAACTGTTTTTT. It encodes CASKSLKATTNEKLFF.

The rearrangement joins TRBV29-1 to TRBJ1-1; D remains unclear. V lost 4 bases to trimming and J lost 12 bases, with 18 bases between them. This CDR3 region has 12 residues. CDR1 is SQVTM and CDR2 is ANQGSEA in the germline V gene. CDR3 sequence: CSVGVRPGLTFF. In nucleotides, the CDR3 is TGCAGCGTTGGAGTCCGGCCGGGGTTGACTTTCTTT.

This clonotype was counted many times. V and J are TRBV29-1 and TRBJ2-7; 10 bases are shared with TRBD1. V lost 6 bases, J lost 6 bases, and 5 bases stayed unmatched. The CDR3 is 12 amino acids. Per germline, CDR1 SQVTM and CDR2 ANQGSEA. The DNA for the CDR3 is TGCAGCGTCCCGGGACAGGGGCGCGAGCAGTACTTC. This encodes CSVPGQGREQYF.

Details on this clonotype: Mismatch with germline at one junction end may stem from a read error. The CDR3 sequence: CAGSSPLNTEAFF. CDR3 DNA sequence: TGTGCCGGCAGCTCACCACTGAACACTGAAGCTTTCTTT. The rearrangement joins TRBV5-5 to TRBJ1-1, with unresolved D. CDR3 length equals 13 residues. Germline V gene data show CDR1 as SGHKS and CDR2 as YYEKEE (reference sequence).

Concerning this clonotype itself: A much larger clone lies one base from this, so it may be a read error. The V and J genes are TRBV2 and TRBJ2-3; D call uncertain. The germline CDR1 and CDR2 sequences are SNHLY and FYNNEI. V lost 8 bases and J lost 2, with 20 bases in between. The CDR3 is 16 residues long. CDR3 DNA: TGTGCCAGCGGTGGGTCGGGTGCAGAATACACAGATACGCAGTATTTT. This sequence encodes CASGGSGAEYTDTQYF.

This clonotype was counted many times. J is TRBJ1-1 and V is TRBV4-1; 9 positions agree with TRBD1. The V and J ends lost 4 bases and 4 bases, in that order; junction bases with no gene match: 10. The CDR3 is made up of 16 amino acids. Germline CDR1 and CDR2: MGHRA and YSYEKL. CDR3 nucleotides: TGCGCCAGCAGCCGCGGGACAGGGACTTTTGTCACTGAAGCTTTCTTT. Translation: CASSRGTGTFVTEAFF.

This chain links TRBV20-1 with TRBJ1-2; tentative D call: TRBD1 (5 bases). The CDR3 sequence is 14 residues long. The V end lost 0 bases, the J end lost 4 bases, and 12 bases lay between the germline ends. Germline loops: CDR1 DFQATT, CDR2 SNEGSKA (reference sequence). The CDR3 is CSAREGNTGYGYTF. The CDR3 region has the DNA TGCAGTGCTAGAGAAGGAAACACAGGCTATGGCTACACCTTC.

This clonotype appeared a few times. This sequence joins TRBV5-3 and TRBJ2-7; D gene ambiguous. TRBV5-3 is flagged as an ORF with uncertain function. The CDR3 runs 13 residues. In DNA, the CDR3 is TGTGTCAGCAGCCCGCTTGGGGCCTACGAGCAGTACTTC. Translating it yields CVSSPLGAYEQYF.

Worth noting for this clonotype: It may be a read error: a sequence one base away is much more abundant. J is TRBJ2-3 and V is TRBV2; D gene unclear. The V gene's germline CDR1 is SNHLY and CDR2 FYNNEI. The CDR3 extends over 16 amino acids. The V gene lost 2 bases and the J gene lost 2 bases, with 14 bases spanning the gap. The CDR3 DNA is TGTGCCAGCAGTGAAATTCCTGTGAGACACACAGATACGCAGTATTTT. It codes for CASSEIPVRHTDTQYF.

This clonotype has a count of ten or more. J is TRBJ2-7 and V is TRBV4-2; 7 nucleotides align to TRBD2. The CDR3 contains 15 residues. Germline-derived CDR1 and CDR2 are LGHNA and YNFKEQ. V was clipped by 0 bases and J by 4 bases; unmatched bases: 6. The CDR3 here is CASSQEIGGGYEQYF. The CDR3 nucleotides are TGTGCCAGCAGCCAAGAAATTGGGGGGGGTTACGAGCAGTACTTC.